The following is a TCR beta chain sequence with its context. The target antigen is unknown. This record belongs to a study of T cell responses to AZD1222 COVID-19 vaccine. This CDR3 spans 16 amino acids. In germline, CDR1 is DFQATT, CDR2 SNEGSKA (reference sequence). The ends were cut back, 3 bases at V and 8 bases at J, with 25 bases in the middle. Here immunoSEQ multiplex PCR was the method, and the copy in TCRdb shows in-frame clones only, minus some. The data contain 150,000 or so clones, under 90% of them seen just once; the ten biggest clones take up just under 6.5%. The study, taken as a whole, reports: Recipients of two AZD1222 doses showed rising Spike-specific TCR breadth and depth.

The sample here was peripheral blood, taken on day 0 of AZD1222 vaccination. The V and J genes are TRBV20-1 and TRBJ1-2; maybe TRBD1 (6 bases). The source of this sequence is an adult in good health. CDR3 protein: CSASGGLPGEGYGYTF. The DNA for the CDR3 is TGCAGTGCTAGTGGGGGTTTACCAGGGGAAGGATACGGCTACACCTTC.